Listed here are 4 T cell receptor beta chains from one sample, sequenced in a study of identical twins. TCRdb ran MiXCR on the 5' RACE reads and lists one entry per CDR3 protein. The top ten hold approximately 0.98% of the sample, which has 450,000 or so distinct CDR3 sequences, roughly an eighth seen once. The same sample was also studied in work on yellow fever vaccine responses in identical twins.

Sequencing was performed on CD4+ T cells sorted from blood. The receptor set was obtained from a woman in her late teens or twenties in good health.

This clonotype has at least ten counts. V is TRBV27 and J is TRBJ2-1, with TRBD2 matching 7 bases. CDR3 length: 14 amino acids. The V gene's germline CDR1 is MNHEY and CDR2 SMNVEV (reference sequence). V was pared by 7 bases and J by 2 bases, with 5 bases of the junction left unmatched. CDR3 amino acids: CASTFTSAYNEQFF. As DNA, the CDR3 is TGTGCCAGCACGTTTACTAGCGCCTACAATGAGCAGTTCTTC.

The V gene is TRBV4-1, the J gene TRBJ2-7, with D tentatively TRBD1 (6 bases). The CDR3 spans 15 residues. Germline lookup yields CDR1 MGHRA and CDR2 YSYEKL. Trimming shortened V by 3 bases and J by 0 bases, and 12 bases separated the two germline ends. CDR3 in DNA: TGCGCCAGCAGCCATGGACAGATAAGCTCCTACGAGCAGTACTTC. It specifies CASSHGQISSYEQYF.

The CDR3 region has the DNA TGTGCCACCAGTGACCCGGGACAGGGGAGCAATGAGCAGTTCTTC. Protein product: CATSDPGQGSNEQFF. The chain employs TRBV24-1 and TRBJ2-1, with 10 positions matching TRBD1. This CDR3 region has 15 residues. Germline loops: CDR1 KGHDR, CDR2 SFDVKD. V shed 4 bases, J shed 6 bases, and the junction held 5 bases outside the gene matches.

The chain has TRBV7-3 and TRBJ2-5; D ambiguous. Trimming stripped 5 bases from V and 9 bases from J, with 16 bases between. CDR3 length equals 13 residues. CDR1 SGHTA and CDR2 FQGTGA come from the germline V gene. CDR3 DNA sequence: TGTGCCAGCAGCCGAGACGGCCTGGCCGCCCAGTACTTC. Encoded protein: CASSRDGLAAQYF.